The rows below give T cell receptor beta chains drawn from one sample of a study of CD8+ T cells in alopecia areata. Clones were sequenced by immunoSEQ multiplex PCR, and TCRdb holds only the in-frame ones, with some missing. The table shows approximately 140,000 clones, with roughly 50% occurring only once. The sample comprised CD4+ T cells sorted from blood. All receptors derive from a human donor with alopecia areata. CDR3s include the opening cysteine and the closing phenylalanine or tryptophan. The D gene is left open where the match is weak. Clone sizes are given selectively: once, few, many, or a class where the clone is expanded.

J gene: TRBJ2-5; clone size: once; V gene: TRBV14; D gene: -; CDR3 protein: CASSQNWETQYF; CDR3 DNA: TGTGCCAGCAGCCAAAATTGGGAGACCCAGTACTTC
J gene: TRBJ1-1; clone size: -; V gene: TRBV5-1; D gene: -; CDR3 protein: CASSPGRGNTEAFF; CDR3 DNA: TGCGCCAGCAGCCCGGGGCGGGGGAACACTGAAGCTTTCTTT
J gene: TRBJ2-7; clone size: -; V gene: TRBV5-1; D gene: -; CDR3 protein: CASSLGRLGNTYEQYF; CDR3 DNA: TGCGCCAGCAGCTTGGGGAGGCTAGGTAACACCTACGAGCAGTACTTC
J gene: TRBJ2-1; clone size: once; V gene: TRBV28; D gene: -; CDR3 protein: CASSTTYRRLSYNEQFF; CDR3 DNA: TGTGCCAGCAGTACCACTTACAGGCGGCTGTCCTACAATGAGCAGTTCTTC
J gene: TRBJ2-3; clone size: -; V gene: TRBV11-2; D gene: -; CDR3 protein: CASSLIGISTDTQYF; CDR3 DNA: TGTGCCAGCAGCTTAATCGGGATCAGCACAGATACGCAGTATTTT
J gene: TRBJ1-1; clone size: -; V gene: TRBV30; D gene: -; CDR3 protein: CAWSPGTEAFF; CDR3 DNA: TGTGCCTGGAGCCCAGGGACAGAAGCTTTCTTT
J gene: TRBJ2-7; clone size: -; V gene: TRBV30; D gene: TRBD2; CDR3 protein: CACLGLAGLEQYF; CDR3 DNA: TGTGCCTGCCTGGGACTAGCGGGACTCGAGCAGTACTTC
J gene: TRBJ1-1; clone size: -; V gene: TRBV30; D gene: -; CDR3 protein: CAWSTKTVQMNTEAFF; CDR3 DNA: TGTGCCTGGAGCACTAAAACCGTACAGATGAACACTGAAGCTTTCTTT
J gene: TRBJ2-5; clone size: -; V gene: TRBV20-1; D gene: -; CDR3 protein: CSARIQETQYF; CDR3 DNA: TGCAGTGCTAGGATCCAAGAGACCCAGTACTTC
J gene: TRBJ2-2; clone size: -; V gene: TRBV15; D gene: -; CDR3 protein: CATSSGEGTGELFF; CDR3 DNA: TGTGCCACCAGCAGTGGAGAGGGGACCGGGGAGCTGTTTTTT
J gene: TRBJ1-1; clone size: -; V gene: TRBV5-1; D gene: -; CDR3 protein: CASSLATGNTEAFF; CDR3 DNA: TGCGCCAGCAGCTTGGCCACAGGGAACACTGAAGCTTTCTTT
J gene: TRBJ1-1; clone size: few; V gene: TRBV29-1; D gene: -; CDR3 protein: CSVDANTEAFF; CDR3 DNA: TGCAGCGTTGACGCGAACACTGAAGCTTTCTTT
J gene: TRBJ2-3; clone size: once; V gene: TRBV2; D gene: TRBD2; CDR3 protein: CASSAVSGMSTDTQYF; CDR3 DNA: TGTGCCAGCAGTGCCGTTAGCGGGATGAGCACAGATACGCAGTATTTT